The sequence of this T cell receptor (beta chain) was determined in a study of OX40 agonist ivuxolimab in advanced cancers. About the research overall: The dose-escalation cohort was approximately 80% male, with a mean age of around 60 years, ranging roughly 20 to 90.

Details on this clone: Its antigen is unidentified.

With 8 bases removed from V and 5 bases from J, the gap between germline ends came to 21 bases. Germline-derived CDR1 and CDR2 are MRHNA and SNTAGT. The CDR3 length is 15 residues. The study, taken as a whole, reports: Among patients with partial responses at 0.1-3.0 mg/kg, clonal expansion was among the lowest. Antigen targets of the expanded peripheral T cells went undetermined. Several nonresponders also turned out to have low normalized T-cell clonal expansion.

Sequencing used immunoSEQ multiplex PCR; TCRdb keeps in-frame clones, though not all of them. Here the sample spans more than 100,000 clones, 93% being singletons. This clonotype was obtained from an adult with an advanced solid tumor such as melanoma, head and neck, liver or kidney cancer. The source material was CD4+ or CD8+ T cells sorted from blood, sampled in a trial of the OX40 agonist ivuxolimab. The chain links TRBV6-4 to TRBJ1-1; no definite D call. CDR3 protein: CASRHSPDVRTEAFF. The CDR3 DNA reads as TGTGCCAGCCGGCACAGCCCTGACGTGAGAACTGAAGCTTTCTTT.